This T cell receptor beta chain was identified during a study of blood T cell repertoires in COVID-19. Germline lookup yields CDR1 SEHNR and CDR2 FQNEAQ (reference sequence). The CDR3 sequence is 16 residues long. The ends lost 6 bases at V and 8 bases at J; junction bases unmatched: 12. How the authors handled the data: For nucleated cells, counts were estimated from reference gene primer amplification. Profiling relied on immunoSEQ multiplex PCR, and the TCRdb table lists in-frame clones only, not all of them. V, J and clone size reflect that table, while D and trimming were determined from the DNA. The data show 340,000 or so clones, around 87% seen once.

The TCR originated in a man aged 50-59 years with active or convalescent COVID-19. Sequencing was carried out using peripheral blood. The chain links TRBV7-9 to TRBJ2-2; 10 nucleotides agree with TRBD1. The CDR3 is CASRAAGQGIPGELFF. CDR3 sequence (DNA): TGTGCCAGCAGGGCAGCGGGACAGGGGATACCGGGGGAGCTGTTTTTT. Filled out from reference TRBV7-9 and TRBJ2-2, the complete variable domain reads DTGVSQNPRHKITKRGQNVTFRCDPISEHNRLYWYRQTLGQGPEFLTYFQNEAQLEKSRLLSDRFSAERPKGSFSTLEIQRTEQGDSAMYLCASRAAGQGIPGELFFGEGSRLTVL.